This is a list of T cell receptor beta chains from one sample in a study of blood T cell repertoires in COVID-19. This table comes from immunoSEQ multiplex PCR, and its TCRdb copy is limited to in-frame clones, with some not included. Among approximately 110,000 clones, about 84% were seen once, and the ten largest hold over 4.5%. Sequencing was done on a sample of peripheral blood. The origin of the receptors is a human donor in a cohort sampled during active COVID-19. Each CDR3 is given with its conserved first and last residue. Each record gives: D gene, CDR3 length, clone size, V gene, J gene, CDR3 DNA, CDR3 protein. The D gene is left open where the match is weak. Clone size appears in some rows only: once, few, many, or a class for an expanded clone.

d_call: TRBD2; cdr3_length: 15; clone_size: .; v_call: TRBV27; j_call: TRBJ2-1; cdr3_nt: TGTGCCAGCAGTTTCGGGGGACTAGGTGTCAATGAGCAGTTCTTC; cdr3_aa: CASSFGGLGVNEQFF
d_call: .; cdr3_length: 12; clone_size: .; v_call: TRBV10-2; j_call: TRBJ1-1; cdr3_nt: TGCGCCAGCAGTCCCTTTTCGTCTGAAGCTTTCTTT; cdr3_aa: CASSPFSSEAFF
d_call: .; cdr3_length: 13; clone_size: .; v_call: TRBV3-1/TRBV3-2; j_call: TRBJ2-1; cdr3_nt: TGTGCCAGCAGCCAAGACCCCACGGGTGAGCAGTTCTTC; cdr3_aa: CASSQDPTGEQFF
d_call: TRBD1; cdr3_length: 15; clone_size: .; v_call: TRBV18; j_call: TRBJ1-5; cdr3_nt: TGTGCCAGCTCTTACCGGGACAGGGGGCAACAGCCCCAGCATTTT; cdr3_aa: CASSYRDRGQQPQHF
d_call: TRBD2; cdr3_length: 14; clone_size: .; v_call: TRBV30; j_call: TRBJ2-1; cdr3_nt: TGTGCCTCAACAGCGGGAGTACCCTACAATGAGCAGTTCTTC; cdr3_aa: CASTAGVPYNEQFF
d_call: TRBD2; cdr3_length: 18; clone_size: .; v_call: TRBV5-1; j_call: TRBJ2-7; cdr3_nt: TGCGCCAGCAGCTTGGCCCCGGGTGGAGCGGGAGGATCCTACGAGCAGTACTTC; cdr3_aa: CASSLAPGGAGGSYEQYF
d_call: TRBD1; cdr3_length: 14; clone_size: .; v_call: TRBV7-9; j_call: TRBJ2-7; cdr3_nt: TGTGCCAGCAGCCTAACGACAGGGAATTACGAGCAGTACTTC; cdr3_aa: CASSLTTGNYEQYF
d_call: .; cdr3_length: 17; clone_size: .; v_call: TRBV7-3; j_call: TRBJ2-1; cdr3_nt: TGTGCCAGCAGCTTAATGGGTTCGTTGACTCTTCTAGATGAGCAGTTCTTC; cdr3_aa: CASSLMGSLTLLDEQFF
d_call: .; cdr3_length: 13; clone_size: few; v_call: TRBV19; j_call: TRBJ1-1; cdr3_nt: TGTGCCAGTGGGGAGGGGCGATGGACTGAAGCTTTCTTT; cdr3_aa: CASGEGRWTEAFF
d_call: .; cdr3_length: 16; clone_size: .; v_call: TRBV3-1/TRBV3-2; j_call: TRBJ2-7; cdr3_nt: TGTGCCAGCAGCCAAAACTTCCTAGACAGGTTCTACGAGCAGTACTTC; cdr3_aa: CASSQNFLDRFYEQYF
d_call: TRBD2; cdr3_length: 17; clone_size: .; v_call: TRBV7-9; j_call: TRBJ2-1; cdr3_nt: TGTGCCAGCAGCTTAGCGCCGCTAGCGGGAGTGGGTAATGAGCAGTTCTTC; cdr3_aa: CASSLAPLAGVGNEQFF
d_call: .; cdr3_length: 14; clone_size: few; v_call: TRBV27; j_call: TRBJ1-5; cdr3_nt: TGTGCCAGCAATTCCCCCAGTAGCAATCAGCCCCAGCATTTT; cdr3_aa: CASNSPSSNQPQHF
d_call: .; cdr3_length: 11; clone_size: .; v_call: TRBV28; j_call: TRBJ2-1; cdr3_nt: TGTGCCAGCAGCCATTACAATGAGCAGTTCTTC; cdr3_aa: CASSHYNEQFF
d_call: TRBD1; cdr3_length: 15; clone_size: .; v_call: TRBV11-2; j_call: TRBJ2-7; cdr3_nt: TGTGCCAGCAGATTCCGGGACAGACCGACCTACGAGCAGTACTTC; cdr3_aa: CASRFRDRPTYEQYF
d_call: .; cdr3_length: 16; clone_size: .; v_call: TRBV19; j_call: TRBJ2-1; cdr3_nt: TGTGCCAGTAGTACGAACTCCGTGGACAGGGAGGGTGAGCAGTTCTTC; cdr3_aa: CASSTNSVDREGEQFF
d_call: TRBD2; cdr3_length: 15; clone_size: once; v_call: TRBV18; j_call: TRBJ2-7; cdr3_nt: TGTGCCAGCTCACCGGGGACTAGCGGGAGTTACGAGCAGTACTTC; cdr3_aa: CASSPGTSGSYEQYF
d_call: .; cdr3_length: 20; clone_size: .; v_call: TRBV19; j_call: TRBJ2-3; cdr3_nt: TGTGCCAGTAGTAAAAAATCCCCCACTAATCGGGAAGTGGTGCGAGATACGCAGTATTTT; cdr3_aa: CASSKKSPTNREVVRDTQYF
d_call: .; cdr3_length: 16; clone_size: .; v_call: TRBV6-5; j_call: TRBJ2-2; cdr3_nt: TGTGCCAGCAGTTACTTCCGGGACACCTACACCGGGGAGCTGTTTTTT; cdr3_aa: CASSYFRDTYTGELFF
d_call: .; cdr3_length: 15; clone_size: .; v_call: TRBV2; j_call: TRBJ1-5; cdr3_nt: TGTGCCAGCAGAGGGAGGGACCTAACTCTACAGCCCCAGCATTTT; cdr3_aa: CASRGRDLTLQPQHF
d_call: TRBD2; cdr3_length: 15; clone_size: .; v_call: TRBV3-1/TRBV3-2; j_call: TRBJ2-7; cdr3_nt: TGTGCCAGCAGCCAAGCCGGGACTAGTAAGGACGAGCAGTACTTC; cdr3_aa: CASSQAGTSKDEQYF
d_call: .; cdr3_length: 13; clone_size: .; v_call: TRBV7-9; j_call: TRBJ2-1; cdr3_nt: TGTGCCAGCAGCTTGGACCGCGGGACCCGTGGGTTCTTC; cdr3_aa: CASSLDRGTRGFF
d_call: TRBD2; cdr3_length: 18; clone_size: once; v_call: TRBV13; j_call: TRBJ2-3; cdr3_nt: TGTGCCAGCAGCTCGCCTACACTAGCGGGAGGCCTCGTTGCTACGCAGTATTTT; cdr3_aa: CASSSPTLAGGLVATQYF
d_call: TRBD1; cdr3_length: 15; clone_size: .; v_call: TRBV3-1/TRBV3-2; j_call: TRBJ1-2; cdr3_nt: TGTGCCAGCAGCCAAGTCGTAGGACAGGAAGATGGCTACACCTTC; cdr3_aa: CASSQVVGQEDGYTF
d_call: TRBD2; cdr3_length: 16; clone_size: .; v_call: TRBV11-2; j_call: TRBJ2-1; cdr3_nt: TGTGCCAGCAGCTATTATAGCGGGAGGAATCCCAATGAGCAGTTCTTC; cdr3_aa: CASSYYSGRNPNEQFF
d_call: TRBD2; cdr3_length: 18; clone_size: .; v_call: TRBV2; j_call: TRBJ2-5; cdr3_nt: TGTGCCAGCAGTGCTGTATCTAGCGGGATCTCCCGGAGGGTGACCCAGTACTTC; cdr3_aa: CASSAVSSGISRRVTQYF
d_call: .; cdr3_length: 15; clone_size: .; v_call: TRBV7-2; j_call: TRBJ2-1; cdr3_nt: TGTGCCAGCAGCTTTTGGCAGGGGTCCTACAATGAGCAGTTCTTC; cdr3_aa: CASSFWQGSYNEQFF
d_call: TRBD2; cdr3_length: 14; clone_size: once; v_call: TRBV5-1; j_call: TRBJ2-1; cdr3_nt: TGCGCCAGCGCAGGACTAGCGGGAAACAATGAGCAGTTCTTC; cdr3_aa: CASAGLAGNNEQFF
d_call: .; cdr3_length: 13; clone_size: .; v_call: TRBV30; j_call: TRBJ1-2; cdr3_nt: TGTGCCTGGAGTTTCGGGGGTTCCTATGGCTACACCTTC; cdr3_aa: CAWSFGGSYGYTF
d_call: .; cdr3_length: 13; clone_size: .; v_call: TRBV5-1; j_call: TRBJ1-2; cdr3_nt: TGCGCCAGCAGCGATGGGGCGAATCCTGGCTACACCTTC; cdr3_aa: CASSDGANPGYTF
d_call: .; cdr3_length: 13; clone_size: once; v_call: TRBV29-1; j_call: TRBJ1-1; cdr3_nt: TGCAGCGCAAACAGGAATTTAAACACTGAAGCTTTCTTT; cdr3_aa: CSANRNLNTEAFF
d_call: TRBD2; cdr3_length: 19; clone_size: .; v_call: TRBV3-1/TRBV3-2; j_call: TRBJ2-5; cdr3_nt: TGTGCCAGCAGCCAACCCTACAGACTAGCGGCTAACCCCCAAGAGACCCAGTACTTC; cdr3_aa: CASSQPYRLAANPQETQYF
d_call: .; cdr3_length: 15; clone_size: .; v_call: TRBV6-2/TRBV6-3; j_call: TRBJ1-3; cdr3_nt: TGTGCCAGCAGTTTTTTCGGAGGATCTGGAAACACCATATATTTT; cdr3_aa: CASSFFGGSGNTIYF
d_call: TRBD1; cdr3_length: 16; clone_size: .; v_call: TRBV9; j_call: TRBJ2-5; cdr3_nt: TGTGCCAGCAGCGTAGCATCTGCAGGGGGTAGCGAGACCCAGTACTTC; cdr3_aa: CASSVASAGGSETQYF
d_call: .; cdr3_length: 14; clone_size: .; v_call: TRBV10-3; j_call: TRBJ1-5; cdr3_nt: TGTGCCATCAGTGAACCGGGGGGCAATCAGCCCCAGCATTTT; cdr3_aa: CAISEPGGNQPQHF
d_call: TRBD2; cdr3_length: 14; clone_size: .; v_call: TRBV7-2; j_call: TRBJ2-2; cdr3_nt: TGTGCCAGCAGGCGGACTAGCGACACCGGGGAGCTGTTTTTT; cdr3_aa: CASRRTSDTGELFF
d_call: TRBD1; cdr3_length: 16; clone_size: .; v_call: TRBV12-5; j_call: TRBJ1-2; cdr3_nt: TGTGCTAGTGGTGCCCCCGGGACAGAGAAGACCTATGGCTACACCTTC; cdr3_aa: CASGAPGTEKTYGYTF
d_call: .; cdr3_length: 15; clone_size: .; v_call: TRBV16; j_call: TRBJ2-7; cdr3_nt: TGTGCCAGCAGCCAATACGGACTTCAGATCTCCGAGCAGTACTTC; cdr3_aa: CASSQYGLQISEQYF
d_call: TRBD2; cdr3_length: 16; clone_size: .; v_call: TRBV19; j_call: TRBJ2-3; cdr3_nt: TGTGCCAGTAGTATTCGGACTAGCGGAAATAGAGATACGCAGTATTTT; cdr3_aa: CASSIRTSGNRDTQYF
d_call: TRBD1; cdr3_length: 14; clone_size: .; v_call: TRBV5-1; j_call: TRBJ1-1; cdr3_nt: TGCGCCAGCGGGTCACAGGGGGCGAACACTGAAGCTTTCTTT; cdr3_aa: CASGSQGANTEAFF
d_call: TRBD1; cdr3_length: 15; clone_size: few; v_call: TRBV11-2; j_call: TRBJ2-7; cdr3_nt: TGTGCCAGCAGCTTAGAAGGGACAGGTCGAGACGAGCAGTACTTC; cdr3_aa: CASSLEGTGRDEQYF
d_call: .; cdr3_length: 13; clone_size: .; v_call: TRBV7-9; j_call: TRBJ2-7; cdr3_nt: TGTGCCAGCAGATTCACGGGTTCCTACGAGCAGTACTTC; cdr3_aa: CASRFTGSYEQYF
d_call: TRBD1; cdr3_length: 14; clone_size: once; v_call: TRBV27; j_call: TRBJ1-6; cdr3_nt: TGTGCCAGCACCCGGACAGGTTTAAATTCACCCCTCCACTTT; cdr3_aa: CASTRTGLNSPLHF
d_call: .; cdr3_length: 15; clone_size: .; v_call: TRBV28; j_call: TRBJ2-3; cdr3_nt: TGTGCCAGCAGTTTATTAGAGGGAAGCACAGATACGCAGTATTTT; cdr3_aa: CASSLLEGSTDTQYF
d_call: TRBD1; cdr3_length: 10; clone_size: .; v_call: TRBV9; j_call: TRBJ2-7; cdr3_nt: TGTGCCAGCAGCGTAGGTCACAGGGGGTTC; cdr3_aa: CASSVGHRGF
d_call: .; cdr3_length: 14; clone_size: .; v_call: TRBV19; j_call: TRBJ1-5; cdr3_nt: TGTGCCAGTAGCAACAGGGTTAGCAATCAGCCCCAGCATTTT; cdr3_aa: CASSNRVSNQPQHF
d_call: TRBD1; cdr3_length: 16; clone_size: .; v_call: TRBV28; j_call: TRBJ1-2; cdr3_nt: TGTGCCAGCAGTTTAGGTTTGGGACAGGCCAGCTATGGCTACACCTTC; cdr3_aa: CASSLGLGQASYGYTF
d_call: TRBD2; cdr3_length: 20; clone_size: once; v_call: TRBV19; j_call: TRBJ2-3; cdr3_nt: TGTGTCGAATCCAGTAGTATACAGACTAGCGGGAGGGCCCGGACAGATACGCAGTATTTT; cdr3_aa: CVESSSIQTSGRARTDTQYF